This TCR beta chain stems from a study of identifying expanded T cells in peripheral blood. Using immunoSEQ multiplex PCR, the repertoire was profiled, and TCRdb retains in-frame clones only, with some absent. The table records about 80,000 clones, 70% to 90% of them present only once. The TCR sequence derives from a person aged 18 to 75 in good health. The sample consisted of blood.

This CDR3 is CASSQDWGTPNTEAFF. The CDR3 coding sequence is TGCGCCAGCAGCCAAGATTGGGGGACACCGAACACTGAAGCTTTCTTT. The V call is TRBV4-1, the J call TRBJ1-1, with D tentatively TRBD1 (6 bases). The CDR3 runs 16 residues. V lost 0 bases to trimming and J lost 1 base, with 12 bases between them. Germline-derived CDR1 and CDR2 are MGHRA and YSYEKL.